The sample holds a few counts of the clone carrying this T cell receptor beta chain. Its antigen is unidentified. There are 13 residues in the CDR3. The V end was cut by 6 bases, the J end by 3 bases, with 12 bases between. TCRdb reprocessed the 5' RACE reads with MiXCR, giving one entry per CDR3 protein. The table has hundreds of thousands of distinct CDR3 sequences, around an eighth seen once. This sample is part of a study of T cells after yellow fever vaccination. Turning to the study itself: The authors prepared low-cell-number fractions using SMART-Seq v4 Ultra Low Input.

General study findings and limits: Some clonotypes were seen in both the CD4 and the CD8 compartments. These made up a small share and likely arose from convergent recombination.

Sequencing used CD4+ T cells sorted from PBMCs, obtained 15 days after the yellow fever booster vaccination. This chain joins TRBV12-3 or TRBV12-4 and TRBJ2-7; D unclear. This clonotype was sampled from a man between 18 and 29 years old who received the YFV17D yellow fever vaccine. CDR3 in amino acids: CASRPDGRYEQYF. The DNA of the CDR3 is TGTGCCAGCAGACCCGACGGACGCTACGAGCAGTACTTC.